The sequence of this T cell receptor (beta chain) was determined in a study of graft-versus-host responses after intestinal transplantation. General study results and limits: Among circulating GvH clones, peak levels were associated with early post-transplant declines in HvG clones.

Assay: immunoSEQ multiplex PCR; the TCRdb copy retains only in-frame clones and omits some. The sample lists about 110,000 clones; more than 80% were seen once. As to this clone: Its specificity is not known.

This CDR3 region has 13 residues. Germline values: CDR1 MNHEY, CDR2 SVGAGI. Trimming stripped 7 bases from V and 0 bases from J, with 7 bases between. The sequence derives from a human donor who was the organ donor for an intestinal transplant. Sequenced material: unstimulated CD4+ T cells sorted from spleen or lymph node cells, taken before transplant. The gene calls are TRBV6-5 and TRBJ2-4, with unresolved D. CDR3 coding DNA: TGTGCCAGCACCGAACTAGCCAAAAACATTCAGTACTTC. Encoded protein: CASTELAKNIQYF.